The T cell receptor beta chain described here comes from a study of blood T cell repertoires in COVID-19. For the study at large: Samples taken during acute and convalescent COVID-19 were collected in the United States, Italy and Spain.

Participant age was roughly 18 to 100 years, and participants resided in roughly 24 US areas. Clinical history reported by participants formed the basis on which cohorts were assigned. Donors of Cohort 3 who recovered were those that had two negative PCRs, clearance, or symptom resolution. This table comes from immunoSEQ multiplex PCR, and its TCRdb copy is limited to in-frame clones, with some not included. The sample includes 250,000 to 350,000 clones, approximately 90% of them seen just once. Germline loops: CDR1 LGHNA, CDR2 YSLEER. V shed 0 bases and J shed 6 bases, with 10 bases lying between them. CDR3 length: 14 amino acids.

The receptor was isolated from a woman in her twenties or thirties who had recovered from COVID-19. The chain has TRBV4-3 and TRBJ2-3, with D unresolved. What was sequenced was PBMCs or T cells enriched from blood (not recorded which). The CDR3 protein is CASSQDPFSDTQYF. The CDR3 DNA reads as TGCGCCAGCAGCCAAGACCCTTTTTCGGATACGCAGTATTTT.